This entry features one T cell receptor (beta chain) sequence. As yet, its antigen is unknown. Quantitative 5'-RACE was performed with molecular barcodes, and it yielded the TCR beta libraries. MiXCR, run by TCRdb on the 5' RACE reads, gives a single entry per CDR3 protein. The sample includes 150,000 or so distinct CDR3 sequences, 8.5% to 10% seen only once; the top ten take approximately 15%. V lost 4 bases to trimming and J lost 0 bases, with 16 bases between them. CDR3 length: 17 residues. CDR1 is LGHNA and CDR2 is YSLEER in the germline V gene. The sample belongs to a study of CD8 T cells in ankylosing spondylitis. Findings of the study overall: A motif in TCR beta, a set of eight or nine highly homologous variants, appeared characteristic of ankylosing spondylitis blood.

Sequenced input: blood, either unsorted or a sorted T cell fraction (not recorded which). V is TRBV4-3 and J is TRBJ2-1; D possibly corresponds to TRBD2 (5 bases). The receptor's source is a female donor with ankylosing spondylitis or in good health (not recorded which). CDR3 in amino acids: CASSLSSTLSSYNEQFF. The CDR3 DNA sequence: TGCGCCAGCAGCCTCTCTAGCACCCTTAGCTCCTACAATGAGCAGTTCTTC.